Given below is one T cell receptor (beta chain) in context. The data originate from a study of blood T cell repertoires in COVID-19. Study-level background: COVID-19 samples from acute and convalescent phases originated in the United States, Italy and Spain. PBMCs, B-cell-depleted T cells, or T cells were the source of the cDNA or gDNA that made up the material.

This CDR3 is built from 14 residues. Germline V gene sequence: CDR1 LGHNA, CDR2 YNFKEQ. The V and J ends lost 1 base and 4 bases respectively, with 10 bases between them. Per the authors' pipeline: Amplification with reference gene primers provided the estimates of nucleated cell counts. Sequencing used immunoSEQ multiplex PCR; TCRdb keeps in-frame clones, though not all of them. From that table come the V and J calls and clone size; the DNA was used to work out D and trimming. In the table there are over 300,000 clones, about 82% of which are singletons. Source material: peripheral blood. The TCR comes from a human donor in a cohort sampled during active COVID-19. This chain joins TRBV4-2 and TRBJ1-2; weak D call: TRBD1 (6 bases). The CDR3 DNA reads as TGTGCCAGCAGCCAAGGTACAGGGCTCTATGGCTACACCTTC. Translating gives CASSQGTGLYGYTF.